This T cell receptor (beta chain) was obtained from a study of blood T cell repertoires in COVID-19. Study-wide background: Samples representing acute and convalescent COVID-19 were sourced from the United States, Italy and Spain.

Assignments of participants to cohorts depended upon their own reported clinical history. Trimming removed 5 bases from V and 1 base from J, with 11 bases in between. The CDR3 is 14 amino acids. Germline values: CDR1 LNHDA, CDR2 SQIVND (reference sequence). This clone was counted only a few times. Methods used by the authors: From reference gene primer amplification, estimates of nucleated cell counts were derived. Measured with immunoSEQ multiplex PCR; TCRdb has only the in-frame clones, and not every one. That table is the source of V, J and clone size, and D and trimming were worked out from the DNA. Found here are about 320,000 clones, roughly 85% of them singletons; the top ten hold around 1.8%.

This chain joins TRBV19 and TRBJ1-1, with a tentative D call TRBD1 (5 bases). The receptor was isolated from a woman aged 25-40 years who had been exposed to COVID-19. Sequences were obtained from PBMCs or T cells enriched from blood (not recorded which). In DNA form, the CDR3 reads TGTGCCAGTAGTGATCGGGGGTCGAACACTGAAGCTTTCTTT. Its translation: CASSDRGSNTEAFF. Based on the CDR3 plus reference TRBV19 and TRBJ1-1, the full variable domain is DGGITQSPKYLFRKEGQNVTLSCEQNLNHDAMYWYRQDPGQGLRLIYYSQIVNDFQKGDIAEGYSVSREKKESFPLTVTSAQKNPTAFYLCASSDRGSNTEAFFGQGTRLTVV.